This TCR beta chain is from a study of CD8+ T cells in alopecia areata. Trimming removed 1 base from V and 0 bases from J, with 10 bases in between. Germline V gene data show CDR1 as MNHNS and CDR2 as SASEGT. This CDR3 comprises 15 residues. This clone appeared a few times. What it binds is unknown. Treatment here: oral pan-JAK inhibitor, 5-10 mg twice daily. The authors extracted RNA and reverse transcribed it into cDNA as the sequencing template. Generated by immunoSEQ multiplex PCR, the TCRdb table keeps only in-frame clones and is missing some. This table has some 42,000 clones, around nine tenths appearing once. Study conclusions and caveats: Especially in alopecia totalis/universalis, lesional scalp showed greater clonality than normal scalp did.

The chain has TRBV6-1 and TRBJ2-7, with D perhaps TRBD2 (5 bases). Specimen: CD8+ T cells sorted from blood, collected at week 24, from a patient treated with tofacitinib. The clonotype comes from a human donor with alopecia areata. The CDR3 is CASSEEAAVSYEQYF. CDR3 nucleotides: TGTGCCAGCAGTGAAGAGGCAGCGGTCTCCTACGAGCAGTACTTC.